This T cell receptor beta chain is drawn from a study of PD-1 blockade in mismatch repair-deficient tumors. Looking at the study overall: Enrolled about 2012-2016, patients had progressing, pretreated mismatch repair-deficient cancers of over nine types.

All patients were mismatch repair deficient, assessed by either PCR or immunohistochemistry. The study's findings and limits: Tumor-resident clones, often undetectable pretreatment in blood, expanded then contracted after pembrolizumab.

TCRdb's copy holds only in-frame clones and misses some; the assay was immunoSEQ multiplex PCR. The profile shows about 130,000 clones, 88% of them singletons. The CDR3 extends over 15 amino acids. CDR1 is SNHLY, CDR2 FYNNEI, per germline. V was clipped by 3 bases and J by 8 bases; unmatched bases: 10. Regarding this clone: Antigen: not known.

The sequence derives from an adult with mismatch repair-deficient cancer. The chain is built from TRBV2 and TRBJ2-1, with 7 bases identical to TRBD2. Sequenced material: peripheral blood, taken 70 to 73 weeks after starting pembrolizumab. In DNA, the CDR3 is TGTGCCAGCAGTGACCGGGCGGGAGTCCTGGATGAGCAGTTCTTC. Protein sequence: CASSDRAGVLDEQFF.